The clone carrying this T cell receptor (beta chain) is a singleton in its sample. Its target is not known. Germline trimming cut 3 bases from V and 5 bases from J; bases unmatched to any gene: 14. The V gene's germline CDR1 is SGDLS and CDR2 YYNGEE. The CDR3 has 16 residues. The data stem from a study of T cells after posttransplantation cyclophosphamide. Study-level points and caveats: After PTCy, TRB diversity resembled that of CNI/methotrexate controls. Donor-recipient repertoire similarity was low at 1-2 months, rising over year one. Skin or GI-infiltrating T cells shared few TRB sequences with blood.

A marrow graft followed busulfan-fludarabine conditioning, with cyclophosphamide on days +3 and +4. The protocol was immunoSEQ multiplex PCR, while the TCRdb copy is restricted to in-frame clones and leaves out a portion. The table has approximately 20,000 clones, roughly 90% seen once. Sequences were derived from PBMCs, sampled after allogeneic stem cell transplant with posttransplant cyclophosphamide. The genes are TRBV9 and TRBJ2-7; 7 bases map to TRBD2. The receptor was isolated from a female patient in her thirties or forties who received an allogeneic stem cell transplant from a related donor, was CMV-positive, and had no GVHD. Some T cells here may be from the graft donor. The CDR3 here is CASSAGLERRRHEQYF. Here the CDR3 DNA reads TGTGCCAGCAGCGCAGGACTAGAGCGGAGGAGGCACGAGCAGTACTTC.